This is a list of T cell receptor beta chains from one sample in a study of T cells in Graves' hyperthyroidism and ophthalmopathy. In TCRdb, the multiplex PCR reads were re-called with MiXCR into one record per CDR3 protein. The sample contains around 690,000 distinct CDR3 sequences, around a sixth of which appear only once. Material for sequencing was blood. These receptors were taken from a man aged 45-65 years with Graves' hyperthyroidism. Both conserved end residues are part of each CDR3. The D gene is left open where the match is weak. Clone size, where shown, is once, few, many, or a class for clones that have expanded.

clone size	D gene	V gene	J gene	CDR3 DNA	CDR3 protein
.	TRBD2	TRBV20-1	TRBJ2-7	TGCAGTGCCGTAGCGGGAGCCATCTACGAGCAGTACTTC	CSAVAGAIYEQYF
few	TRBD1	TRBV20-1	TRBJ1-5	TGCAGTGCTAGACCGTTGACAGGGGGCTTGCAGCCCCAGCATTTT	CSARPLTGGLQPQHF
many	.	TRBV5-1	TRBJ2-3	TGCGCCAGCAGCTTGGCCTCGGCCGGAGACACGGATACGCAGTATTTT	CASSLASAGDTDTQYF
.	TRBD1	TRBV28	TRBJ1-1	TGTGCCAGCAGTTCCGCCCGGGACAGGGGGCGAAGAACAGCTTTCTTT	CASSSARDRGRRTAFF
few	.	TRBV30	TRBJ1-4	TGTGCCTGGAGTGAGCCCGGATGGCAAAAACTGTTTTTT	CAWSEPGWQKLFF
few	.	TRBV20-1	TRBJ1-3	TGCAGTGCTAGAGCAGTGAGCTCTGGAAACACCATATATTTT	CSARAVSSGNTIYF
.	TRBD2	TRBV20-1	TRBJ2-2	TGCAGTGCTACGAGGGCGGGATGGGAGGGCCGGGAGCTGTTTTTT	CSATRAGWEGRELFF
many	.	TRBV7-2	TRBJ2-1	TGTGCCAGCAGCTTAGTCTCCGCAGGTCCGCAGAATGAGCAGTTCTTC	CASSLVSAGPQNEQFF
once	.	TRBV27	TRBJ1-1	TGTGCCAGCATCCCTCGGCCGCCGAACACTGAAGCTTTCTTT	CASIPRPPNTEAFF
many	.	TRBV27	TRBJ2-7	TGTGCCAGCAGTCTGAATCGACTCTCTATGAACGAGCAGTACTTC	CASSLNRLSMNEQYF
.	TRBD1	TRBV3-1	TRBJ1-1	TGTGCCAGCAGCTTGACAGGGGGATTTGTCACTGAAGCTTTCTTT	CASSLTGGFVTEAFF
.	TRBD2	TRBV5-1	TRBJ2-1	TGCGCCAGCAGCCTGTCTAGCGGGGTAAGCTCCTACAATGAGCAGTTCTTC	CASSLSSGVSSYNEQFF
.	TRBD1	TRBV29-1	TRBJ2-1	TGCAGCGTTAGGACAGGGAGAAATGAGCAGTTCTTC	CSVRTGRNEQFF
many	.	TRBV7-9	TRBJ1-1	TGTGCCAGCAGCTTAGGGCAGGCGACTGAAGCTTTCTTT	CASSLGQATEAFF
few	.	TRBV18	TRBJ2-1	TGTGCCAGCTCACTAGGCCGGTGGTTCCCCTACAATGAGCAGTTCTTC	CASSLGRWFPYNEQFF
many	TRBD2	TRBV7-2	TRBJ2-7	TGTGCCAGCAGCTCACAGCGGGATAAGACCTACGAGCAGTACTTC	CASSSQRDKTYEQYF
many	TRBD2	TRBV27	TRBJ2-3	TGTGCCAGCAGCCGCTCCGCGGGAGAGTTTACAGATACGCAGTATTTT	CASSRSAGEFTDTQYF
.	.	TRBV19	TRBJ1-2	TGTGCCACTAAGGACGGATGGGCCTCCTATGGCTACACCTTC	CATKDGWASYGYTF
few	TRBD1	TRBV28	TRBJ2-7	TGTGCCAGCAACACAGACAGGGGGGCCTACGAGCAGTACTTC	CASNTDRGAYEQYF
many	TRBD1	TRBV9	TRBJ1-6	TGTGCCAGCAGCGTAGTAGGGACAGGGGGGTCACCCCTCCACTTT	CASSVVGTGGSPLHF
many	TRBD2	TRBV5-8	TRBJ2-5	TGTGCCAGCAGCTTGGATACAGCGGGAGGATCGGAGACCCAGTACTTC	CASSLDTAGGSETQYF
many	.	TRBV20-1	TRBJ2-3	TGCAGTGCCCTCATGACAGATACGCAGTATTTT	CSALMTDTQYF
many	.	TRBV27	TRBJ1-5	TGTGCCAGCAGTTTGGGAGGGTTCAATCAGCCCCAGCATTTT	CASSLGGFNQPQHF
many	TRBD1	TRBV29-1	TRBJ1-1	TGCAGCGTTGATAGAGGACAGGGGTCTGAAGCTTTCTTT	CSVDRGQGSEAFF
few	TRBD1	TRBV11-1	TRBJ1-2	TGTGCCAGCAGCTTTACCGGGACAGGGGACTATGGCTACACCTTC	CASSFTGTGDYGYTF
.	.	TRBV10-3	TRBJ1-2	TGTGCCATCAGTGATCTATATGGCTACACCTTC	CAISDLYGYTF
.	.	TRBV7-2	TRBJ1-1	TGTGCCAGCAGCTCCCCCCAGGGCCACACTGAAGCTTTCTTT	CASSSPQGHTEAFF
many	.	TRBV12-3/TRBV12-4	TRBJ1-4	TGTGCCAGCAGTCGGCTAGGCAGGGGCGAAAAACTGTTTTTT	CASSRLGRGEKLFF
few	.	TRBV3-1	TRBJ1-2	TGTGCCAGCAGCCAAGATCGAGACCTACTCTATGGCTACACCTTC	CASSQDRDLLYGYTF
many	TRBD1	TRBV28	TRBJ2-5	TGTGCCAGCGCAGACAGGGGAGTTACGGAGACCCAGTACTTC	CASADRGVTETQYF
many	TRBD1	TRBV2	TRBJ1-5	TGTGCCAGCAGGGGGGACAGGTCGGGGAATCAGCCCCAGCATTTT	CASRGDRSGNQPQHF
many	.	TRBV9	TRBJ2-2	TGTGCCAGCAGCTCAAGGACTGTCAGGGGGGAGCTGTTTTTT	CASSSRTVRGELFF
many	TRBD2	TRBV20-1	TRBJ2-7	TGCAGTGCTTTCCGACTAGCGGGAGCAACCTACGAGCAGTACTTC	CSAFRLAGATYEQYF
few	.	TRBV20-1	TRBJ2-5	TGCAGTGCTAGAGCCTCGGGAGCCGGAGAGACCCAGTACTTC	CSARASGAGETQYF
.	.	TRBV6-1	TRBJ1-4	TGTGCCAGCGACGGAGCGAATAATGAAAAACTGTTTTTT	CASDGANNEKLFF
.	TRBD1	TRBV30	TRBJ1-2	TGTGCCTGGAGAGGACAGGGTCGGGTAGGCTACACCTTC	CAWRGQGRVGYTF
many	TRBD2	TRBV28	TRBJ2-1	TGTGCCAGCAGTGCGGGGGGGTTGTCCTACAATGAGCAGTTCTTC	CASSAGGLSYNEQFF
.	.	TRBV3-1	TRBJ2-5	TGTGCCAGCAGCCTCCAGGAGGGGACCCAGTACTTC	CASSLQEGTQYF
few	TRBD2	TRBV18	TRBJ2-3	TGTGCCAGCTCACCGCCTAGCGGGACTAGCACAGATACGCAGTATTTT	CASSPPSGTSTDTQYF
many	TRBD2	TRBV6-1	TRBJ2-3	TGTGCCAGCAGCTCTGGGACTAGCGGGGGATACACAGATACGCAGTATTTT	CASSSGTSGGYTDTQYF
many	.	TRBV7-9	TRBJ2-7	TGTGCCAGCAGCAGCGGTCGGAGGGTGGTCCACGAGCAGTACTTC	CASSSGRRVVHEQYF
.	TRBD1	TRBV28	TRBJ1-1	TGTGCCAGCCCCCGACAGGGGGTAGGTATGAACACTGAAGCTTTCTTT	CASPRQGVGMNTEAFF
.	.	TRBV7-8	TRBJ2-1	TGTGCCAGCAGCTTAGTCACAGCCGAGCAGTTCTTC	CASSLVTAEQFF
few	.	TRBV28	TRBJ1-5	TGTGCCAGCAGTTTAATGGACCGCCCGGTGGATGCCCAGCATTTT	CASSLMDRPVDAQHF
many	.	TRBV11-2	TRBJ1-1	TGTGCCAGCAGCTTCAGGGGCAGATTACTGAACACTGAAGCTTTCTTT	CASSFRGRLLNTEAFF
few	.	TRBV24-1	TRBJ2-3	TGTGCCACCAGTGATTTACCTACTAGGGCCTCCACAGATACGCAGTATTTT	CATSDLPTRASTDTQYF
.	TRBD2	TRBV27	TRBJ2-1	TGTGCCAGCAGCCGGATCCTAGCGGGAGGCATTAATGAGCAGTTCTTC	CASSRILAGGINEQFF
.	TRBD1	TRBV9	TRBJ2-1	TGTGCCAGCAGCGTAACATCCGAGGGGGCACCGGGACAGGGTTTTGATGAGCAGTTCTTC	CASSVTSEGAPGQGFDEQFF
.	.	TRBV20-1	TRBJ1-6	TGCAGTGCTAGAGATCGAACCGTAAGGCAGGGCGGTAGCTCCTATAATTCACCCCTCCACTTT	CSARDRTVRQGGSSYNSPLHF
.	TRBD2	TRBV15	TRBJ2-1	TGTGCCACCAGCAACGGGACTAGCGGGAGGTATGAGCAGTTCTTC	CATSNGTSGRYEQFF
many	.	TRBV12-3/TRBV12-4	TRBJ1-1	TGTGCCAGCAGTTTAGCCCACCAGAACACTGAAGCTTTCTTT	CASSLAHQNTEAFF
many	TRBD2	TRBV30	TRBJ2-7	TGTGCCTGGAGCGTCGCAGCGGGAGTGGCGGAGCAGTACTTC	CAWSVAAGVAEQYF